This T cell receptor beta chain was obtained from a study of blood T cell repertoires in COVID-19. The overall study: The origin of the acute and convalescent COVID-19 samples was the United States, Italy and Spain. PBMCs, B-cell-depleted T cells, or T cells were the source of the cDNA or gDNA that made up the material.

The table came from immunoSEQ multiplex PCR; TCRdb's copy has only in-frame clones and leaves some out. This table holds more than 300,000 clones, 86% found once. This clonotype originated in a woman aged 50 to 60 with acute or convalescent COVID-19. The sample taken for sequencing was peripheral blood.

DNA for the CDR3: TGTGCCAGCAGCTTGGACGGGAGAGTCTACAATGAGCAGTTCTTC. Protein product: CASSLDGRVYNEQFF. This sequence joins TRBV5-8 and TRBJ2-1, with D possibly TRBD2 on 6 matching bases. Trimming shortened V by 0 bases and J by 3 bases, and 10 bases separated the two germline ends. This CDR3 has 15 residues. CDR1 and CDR2 from the germline V gene are SGHTS and YDEGEE. Full variable domain (remainder filled in from reference TRBV5-8 and TRBJ2-1): EAGVTQSPTHLIKTRGQQATLRCSPISGHTSVYWYQQALGLGLQFLLWYDEGEERNRGNFPPRFSGRQFPNYSSELNVNALELEDSALYLCASSLDGRVYNEQFFGPGTRLTVL.